Shown below are 20 T cell receptor beta chains from a single sample sequenced in a study of blood T cell repertoires in COVID-19. Sequencing used immunoSEQ multiplex PCR; TCRdb keeps in-frame clones, though not all of them. The sample consists of 270,000 or so clones, approximately 85% of them appearing once. Specimen: PBMCs or T cells enriched from blood (not recorded which). The origin of the receptors is a woman aged 50 to 60 who had been exposed to COVID-19.

This rearrangement joins TRBV7-8 to TRBJ2-5; 8 bases align to TRBD1. The CDR3 contains 14 residues. The J segment lost 5 bases and the V segment lost 6 bases, leaving 8 bases of the junction unmatched. Germline CDR1 reads SGHVS; CDR2 reads FQNEAQ. In DNA form, the CDR3 reads TGTGCCAGCAGTCAGGGGGCTCCTGATGAGACCCAGTACTTC. This encodes CASSQGAPDETQYF.

The chain combines TRBV28 with TRBJ2-2; possibly TRBD2 for D (6 bases). The CDR3 extends over 14 amino acids. Germline V gives CDR1 MDHEN, CDR2 SYDVKM. Trimming removed 8 bases at V and 2 bases at J, with 12 bases between. This chain's CDR3 is CASFPAGNTGELFF. CDR3 bases: TGTGCCAGCTTCCCAGCGGGTAACACCGGGGAGCTGTTTTTT.

This chain links TRBV5-4 with TRBJ2-3, with 7 bases matching TRBD2. This CDR3 contains 14 residues. The V gene end was trimmed by 4 bases and the J gene end by 4 bases; junction bases not matched to a gene: 6. Germline CDR1 is SGHNT and CDR2 is YYREEE (reference sequence). Here the CDR3 DNA reads TGTGCCAGCAGCCCTGGACTAGTTGCAGATACGCAGTATTTT. This translates into CASSPGLVADTQYF.

The chain joins TRBV19 to TRBJ1-2; 7 bases match TRBD1. Germline trimming cut 5 bases from V and 5 bases from J; bases unmatched to any gene: 8. The CDR3 runs to 14 residues. Germline values: CDR1 LNHDA, CDR2 SQIVND (reference sequence). The CDR3 DNA sequence: TGTGCCAGTAGTGTCCTTCAGGGGGAGTATGGCTACACCTTC. This translates into CASSVLQGEYGYTF.

The chain joins TRBV10-3 to TRBJ1-3, with D possibly matching TRBD1 (5 bases). From germline, CDR1 is ENHRY and CDR2 SYGVKD. V was shortened by 6 bases and J by 4 bases, with 10 bases between the two germline ends. The CDR3 totals 13 residues. The CDR3 loop is CAIRETAGNTIYF. The DNA for the CDR3 is TGTGCCATCAGGGAGACAGCCGGAAACACCATATATTTT.

V usage is TRBV7-9 and J usage is TRBJ1-2; D remains ambiguous. The V gene lost 1 base and the J gene lost 7 bases, with 10 bases spanning the gap. Germline V gene lookup returns CDR1 SEHNR and CDR2 FQNEAQ (reference sequence). This CDR3 contains 13 residues. The CDR3, as DNA: TGTGCCAGCAGCTTAGGGGCCTCGGCTGGCTACACCTTC. Protein sequence: CASSLGASAGYTF. Using reference TRBV7-9 and TRBJ1-2 for the parts outside the CDR3, the full variable domain is DTGVSQNPRHKITKRGQNVTFRCDPISEHNRLYWYRQTLGQGPEFLTYFQNEAQLEKSRLLSDRFSAERPKGSFSTLEIQRTEQGDSAMYLCASSLGASAGYTFGSGTRLTVV.

This chain links TRBV10-3 with TRBJ2-7; weak D call: TRBD1 (5 bases). Trimming cost V 0 bases and J 4 bases, with 13 bases left between them. Per germline, CDR1 ENHRY and CDR2 SYGVKD. The CDR3 contains 15 residues. CDR3 sequence reads: CAISESWGRAYEQYF. The CDR3 DNA reads TGTGCCATCAGTGAGTCCTGGGGCCGCGCGTACGAGCAGTACTTC.

This chain joins TRBV5-6 and TRBJ1-6; D unresolved. V lost 2 bases and J 6 bases, leaving 9 bases between the germline ends. Germline V lookup: CDR1 SGHDT, CDR2 YYEEEE. The CDR3 contains 14 residues. The CDR3 nucleotides are TGTGCCAGCAGCTTTCCCCTAGGTAATTCACCCCTCCACTTT. This codes for CASSFPLGNSPLHF.

The J gene is TRBJ2-7, the V gene TRBV10-3; 10 bases align to TRBD1. Germline CDR1 is ENHRY and CDR2 is SYGVKD. This CDR3 has 12 amino acids. V dropped 10 bases and J dropped 3; count of bases not matched to a gene: 3. CDR3 region: CATRDRGYEQYF. CDR3 sequence (DNA): TGTGCCACCAGGGACAGGGGCTACGAGCAGTACTTC.

V and J are TRBV29-1 and TRBJ1-1; 7 bases line up with TRBD1. Germline trimming cut 7 bases from V and 1 base from J; bases unmatched to any gene: 0. This CDR3 contains 11 residues. Germline-derived CDR1 and CDR2 are SQVTM and ANQGSEA. CDR3 nucleotide sequence: TGCAGCGACAGGGGGAACACTGAAGCTTTCTTT. This encodes CSDRGNTEAFF. The variable domain in full, with the rest retrieved from reference TRBV29-1 and TRBJ1-1, is SAVISQKPSRDICQRGTSLTIQCQVDSQVTMMFWYRQQPGQSLTLIATANQGSEATYESGFVIDKFPISRPNLTFSTLTVSNMSPEDSSIYLCSDRGNTEAFFGQGTRLTVV.

The chain employs TRBV6-5 and TRBJ1-1; 8 bases are a match to TRBD1. V was pared by 6 bases and J by 7 bases, with 7 bases of the junction left unmatched. CDR3 size: 13 residues. The germline V gene has CDR1 MNHEY and CDR2 SVGAGI. The CDR3 coding sequence is TGTGCCAGCAGGAGGACAGGGCTGGGTGAAGCTTTCTTT. The encoded protein is CASRRTGLGEAFF.

CDR3 amino acids: CATSDLKLESTDTQYF. CDR3 bases: TGTGCCACCAGTGATTTGAAGTTGGAGAGCACAGATACGCAGTATTTT. The V and J genes are TRBV24-1 and TRBJ2-3; D uncertain. CDR1 and CDR2 (germline): KGHDR, SFDVKD. V was clipped by 0 bases and J by 0 bases, with 9 bases between them. There are 16 residues in the CDR3.

The CDR3 loop reads CASSAGVYYEQYF. The CDR3, as DNA: TGTGCCAGCAGCGCGGGGGTATACTACGAGCAGTACTTC. The chain links TRBV27 to TRBJ2-7; 7 nucleotides line up with TRBD2. The germline V gene encodes CDR1 MNHEY and CDR2 SMNVEV (reference sequence). The CDR3 contains 13 residues. Trimming removed 6 bases from V and 3 bases from J; junction bases left unmatched: 5.

The J gene is TRBJ1-6, the V gene TRBV19, with D uncertain. The germline V and J ends were trimmed by 1 base and 7 bases, with 8 bases remaining between them. The CDR3 consists of 14 residues. Germline V gene lookup returns CDR1 LNHDA and CDR2 SQIVND (reference sequence). CDR3 residues: CASSIVEGNSPLHF. The DNA for the CDR3 is TGTGCCAGTAGTATAGTCGAGGGCAATTCACCCCTCCACTTT.

This rearrangement joins TRBV19 to TRBJ1-5; 10 bases map to TRBD1. V gave up 10 bases and J gave up 2 bases; unmatched junction bases: 11. The CDR3 covers 16 residues. Germline loops: CDR1 LNHDA, CDR2 SQIVND (reference sequence). Here the CDR3 DNA reads TGTGCCACCTCTCTCTCCGGGACAGGGGGCAATCAGCCCCAGCATTTT. Its protein product is CATSLSGTGGNQPQHF.

The chain carries TRBV11-1 and TRBJ1-1; TRBD1 matches 8 bases. With 4 bases clipped from V and 0 bases from J, the junction kept 4 bases outside the gene matches. Germline V gene sequence: CDR1 SGHAT, CDR2 FQDESV (reference sequence). The CDR3 covers 15 residues. CDR3 sequence reads: CASSSGGNLNTEAFF. CDR3 sequence (DNA): TGTGCCAGCAGCTCAGGGGGCAACCTGAACACTGAAGCTTTCTTT.

The chain uses TRBV7-2 and TRBJ1-2, with TRBD1 matching 10 bases. This CDR3 region has 14 residues. Germline CDR1 SGHTA, CDR2 FQGNSA. V dropped 6 bases and J dropped 5; count of bases not matched to a gene: 6. CDR3 DNA sequence: TGTGCCAGCAGTTGGGACAGGGGAGCATATGGCTACACCTTC. Its protein is CASSWDRGAYGYTF.

A note on this clone: The same CDR3 is also encoded by other DNA sequences in this sample. The CDR3 DNA follows: TGTGCCAGTAGTCCCAGGACAGGGGGGAGCAATCAGCCCCAGCATTTT. Its translation: CASSPRTGGSNQPQHF. This chain uses TRBV19 with TRBJ1-5; 10 bases fit TRBD1. The CDR3 length is 16 residues. The germline V gene encodes CDR1 LNHDA and CDR2 SQIVND (reference sequence). After removal of 5 bases from V and 1 base from J, the junction contained 5 bases not matched to a gene.

The rearrangement uses TRBV5-4 and TRBJ2-3; D may be TRBD2 (6 bases). Germline V lookup: CDR1 SGHNT, CDR2 YYREEE (reference sequence). This CDR3 comprises 13 residues. V shed 4 bases and J shed 6 bases, with 12 bases lying between them. The DNA for the CDR3 is TGTGCCAGCAGCGCGGGACTCCAGGATACGCAGTATTTT. Amino acids: CASSAGLQDTQYF. Using reference TRBV5-4 and TRBJ2-3 for the parts outside the CDR3, the full variable domain is ETGVTQSPTHLIKTRGQQVTLRCSSQSGHNTVSWYQQALGQGPQFIFQYYREEENGRGNFPPRFSGLQFPNYSSELNVNALELDDSALYLCASSAGLQDTQYFGPGTRLTVL.

The rearrangement joins TRBV9 to TRBJ1-3; 7 nucleotides agree with TRBD1. Germline CDR1 is SGDLS and CDR2 is YYNGEE. CDR3 length: 17 residues. The junction had 11 bases not matched to a gene; V was cut back by 2 bases and J by 3 bases. CDR3 sequence reads: CASSVVSRGLFGNTIYF. For the CDR3, the DNA is TGTGCCAGCAGCGTCGTCTCAAGGGGGCTTTTTGGAAACACCATATATTTT.